One and the same sample provided the 32 T cell receptor beta chains below, sequenced in a study of regulatory T cells in long-lasting Graves disease (dated by TCRdb to the early 2020s). Library method: multiplex PCR. TCRdb names Illumina HiSeq 4000 as the instrument used. iRepertoire HTBI primers and Arm-PCR amplification of CDR3 regions were used to construct TCR beta libraries. The public reads were reprocessed in TCRdb via fastp at Q25 and MiXCR, keeping in-frame beta chains. When rows share a CDR3 protein, they turn into one entry using the most common DNA and genes. The sample profile shows roughly 350,000 distinct CDR3 sequences; roughly 17% of them were found once. In total, the top ten clones hold about 19% of the sample. What the time point label conveys for this sample: newly diagnosed GD, antithyroid drugs for less than 3 months. For both TCR sequencing and RNA sequencing, RNA was extracted from PBMCs using TRIzol.

These sequences were also reported in another study, on T cells in Graves' hyperthyroidism and ophthalmopathy.

Material: peripheral blood mononuclear cells (PBMCs), obtained at new diagnosis, from a patient treated with antithyroid drugs. All receptors derive from a woman aged 18-30 years with Graves disease. Donor details come from another sample of the same person, matched by shared clones.

This clonotype was seen many times. The V and J genes are TRBV24-1 and TRBJ1-2; TRBD1 matches 10 bases. V shed 4 bases and J 4 bases; nucleotides not matched to a gene: 5. The CDR3 contains 15 residues. Germline CDR1 is KGHDR and CDR2 is SFDVKD. CDR3 sequence: CATSDPGQGVYGYTF. The DNA of the CDR3 is TGTGCCACCAGTGACCCTGGACAGGGGGTCTATGGCTACACCTTC.

There are a few counts of this clonotype. The chain links TRBV6-1 to TRBJ2-5; maybe TRBD1 (5 bases). Germline V gene lookup returns CDR1 MNHNS and CDR2 SASEGT. Between the trimmed V and J ends, which lost 5 bases and 5 bases, there was a span of 9 bases. There are 12 residues in the CDR3. The CDR3 DNA reads TGTGCCAGCAGTACGCACAGGGAGACCCAGTACTTC. It translates to CASSTHRETQYF.

The sample holds a few counts of this clonotype. In DNA, the CDR3 is TGTGCCAGCAGTGAACATACCTACTCTGGAAACACCATATATTTT. Amino acids: CASSEHTYSGNTIYF. The genes are TRBV6-1 and TRBJ1-3; D not resolved. From germline, CDR1 is MNHNS and CDR2 SASEGT. With 2 bases removed from V and 0 bases from J, the gap between germline ends came to 8 bases. This CDR3 has 15 amino acids.

This clonotype appeared many times. V and J are TRBV6-1 and TRBJ1-2, with unresolved D. Trimming took 3 bases from V and 4 from J, leaving 15 bases between them. The CDR3 has 15 residues. From germline, CDR1 is MNHNS and CDR2 SASEGT. CDR3 residues: CASSESADGPYGYTF. In DNA, the CDR3 is TGTGCCAGCAGTGAGTCTGCGGACGGACCCTATGGCTACACCTTC.

This clonotype was counted ten times or more. The V and J genes are TRBV18 and TRBJ1-5; 9 bases fit TRBD1. This CDR3 region has 15 residues. Trimming at V came to 3 bases and at J to 8 bases, leaving 8 bases not matched to a gene. Germline V gives CDR1 KGHSH, CDR2 LQKENI. CDR3 bases: TGTGCCAGCTCACCTGACGGGACAGGGTGGGAGCCCCAGCATTTT. This gives the protein CASSPDGTGWEPQHF.

This clonotype was detected many times. The chain combines TRBV12-3 or TRBV12-4 with TRBJ2-1; 8 bases align to TRBD2. V lost 3 bases to trimming and J lost 7 bases; unmatched junction nucleotides: 5. The CDR3 contains 14 residues. CDR3 amino acids: CASSFSGNRNEQFF. In DNA, the CDR3 is TGTGCCAGCAGTTTTAGCGGGAATCGGAATGAGCAGTTCTTC.

This clonotype was seen many times. The V call is TRBV20-1, the J call TRBJ1-4; no firm D call. V dropped 2 bases and J dropped 3 bases, with 13 bases sitting between them. CDR1 DFQATT and CDR2 SNEGSKA come from the germline V gene (reference sequence). The length of the CDR3 is 15 residues. The CDR3 nucleotides read TGCAGTGCTAGATTTTGGGGTGGCCCTAATGAAAAACTGTTTTTT. It encodes CSARFWGGPNEKLFF.

This clonotype was seen a handful of times. The gene calls are TRBV6-5 and TRBJ2-7; possible D gene TRBD1, 6 bases. The CDR3 spans 14 residues. In germline, CDR1 is MNHEY, CDR2 SVGAGI. The ends were cut back, 3 bases at V and 2 bases at J, with 11 bases in the middle. In DNA, the CDR3 is TGTGCCAGCAGTTATGACAGGCCCCCCTACGAGCAGTACTTC. This sequence encodes CASSYDRPPYEQYF.

This clonotype was seen only a few times. The J gene is TRBJ2-5, the V gene TRBV4-1; TRBD2 aligns across 12 bases. The ends lost 4 bases at V and 1 base at J; junction bases unmatched: 7. Germline V CDR1 and CDR2: MGHRA, YSYEKL. CDR3 size: 17 residues. The CDR3 reads CASSRGLAGFSQETQYF. DNA of the CDR3: TGCGCCAGCAGCCGAGGACTAGCGGGGTTCTCCCAAGAGACCCAGTACTTC.

This clonotype was seen at least ten times. CDR3 sequence: CRANRGLGTEAFF. The CDR3 bases are TGCAGGGCAAACAGGGGGTTGGGCACTGAAGCTTTCTTT. The V call is TRBV20-1, the J call TRBJ1-1, with 8 bases aligning to TRBD1. The germline V gene encodes CDR1 DFQATT and CDR2 SNEGSKA (reference sequence). The CDR3 spans 13 residues.

In this sample, this clonotype turned up many times. For the CDR3, the DNA is TGTGCCACCAAGGCTAGCGGAAGCCACAATGAGCAGTTCTTC. This gives the protein CATKASGSHNEQFF. This chain joins TRBV24-1 and TRBJ2-1, with 7 bases identical to TRBD2. J lost 5 bases, V lost 8 bases, and 8 bases had no gene match. The CDR3 is 14 residues long. Germline V gives CDR1 KGHDR, CDR2 SFDVKD.

The chain couples TRBV19 to TRBJ2-2; TRBD1 aligns across 11 bases. The CDR3 consists of 19 residues. Germline values: CDR1 LNHDA, CDR2 SQIVND (reference sequence). After removal of 3 bases from V and 3 bases from J, the junction contained 12 bases not matched to a gene. The CDR3 sequence: CASSILRTGGKVDTGELFF. The DNA for the CDR3 is TGTGCCAGTAGTATTCTAAGGACAGGGGGCAAGGTGGACACCGGGGAGCTGTTTTTT.

The chain employs TRBV20-1 and TRBJ2-4; TRBD1 is a possible D gene (5 bases). Trimming stripped 0 bases from V and 0 bases from J, with 9 bases between. Germline CDR1 and CDR2: DFQATT and SNEGSKA (reference sequence). The CDR3 spans 15 residues. The CDR3 nucleotides are TGCAGTGCTAGAGAGCAGGGTCGAGCCAAAAACATTCAGTACTTC. Its translation is CSAREQGRAKNIQYF.

This clonotype appeared many times. The rearrangement joins TRBV5-4 to TRBJ2-3, with a tentative D call TRBD2 (6 bases). The V and J ends lost 1 base and 1 base respectively, with 10 bases between them. Germline assignment: CDR1 SGHNT and CDR2 YYREEE (reference sequence). This CDR3 is built from 15 residues. DNA of the CDR3: TGTGCCAGCAGCTTGACGGGAGTCGGCACAGATACGCAGTATTTT. This sequence encodes CASSLTGVGTDTQYF.

The rearrangement joins TRBV12-5 to TRBJ2-1, with 8 bases that match TRBD1. The V segment lost 5 bases and the J segment 3 bases; nucleotides outside the gene matches: 9. This CDR3 has 16 amino acids. The germline gives CDR1 LGHNT, CDR2 FRNRAP. The CDR3 spells CASGTGQGTNYNEQFF. CDR3 in DNA: TGTGCTAGTGGTACCGGACAGGGAACCAACTACAATGAGCAGTTCTTC.

This clonotype appeared many times. J is TRBJ2-7 and V is TRBV29-1; D may correspond to TRBD1 or TRBD2 (5 bases each). CDR1 is SQVTM and CDR2 is ANQGSEA in the germline V gene. Trimming left V 4 bases short and J 0 bases short, with 10 bases between. The CDR3 has 13 amino acids. The CDR3 nucleotides read TGCAGCGTTGTTTCAGGGAGCTCCTACGAGCAGTACTTC. This sequence encodes CSVVSGSSYEQYF.

This rearrangement joins TRBV6-9 to TRBJ2-5, with 9 bases identical to TRBD2. Germline V gives CDR1 MNHGY, CDR2 SVAAGI. The junction had 5 bases not matched to a gene; V was cut back by 4 bases and J by 2 bases. This CDR3 is 15 amino acids long. CDR3 region: CASSSASGDQETQYF. The CDR3 nucleotides read TGTGCCAGCAGTTCTGCTAGCGGGGATCAAGAGACCCAGTACTTC.

This clonotype was counted ten times or more. The J gene is TRBJ1-2, the V gene TRBV6-1; TRBD1 might be the D (5 bases). V lost 6 bases to trimming and J lost 4 bases, with 12 bases between them. Germline V gene data show CDR1 as MNHNS and CDR2 as SASEGT. This CDR3 comprises 13 residues. The CDR3 coding sequence is TGTGCCAGCAGATTCGACGGGACCTATGGCTACACCTTC. Its protein product is CASRFDGTYGYTF.

In its sample, this clonotype was seen many times. The CDR3 bases are TGTGCCAGCAGGGGGACAGGGGTCGGTAATCAGCCCCAGCATTTT. Amino acids: CASRGTGVGNQPQHF. The rearrangement uses TRBV6-1 and TRBJ1-5; 10 bases are a match to TRBD1. The CDR3 contains 15 residues. Looked up from germline, CDR1 is MNHNS and CDR2 is SASEGT. Trimming took 6 bases from V and 4 from J; bases not matched to a gene: 6.

This clonotype was counted ten times or more. The chain has TRBV27 and TRBJ2-7; D unresolved. Germline CDR1 and CDR2: MNHEY and SMNVEV (reference sequence). Trimming removed 3 bases from V and 0 bases from J, with 9 bases in between. CDR3 length: 14 amino acids. The CDR3 sequence: CASSFAPDSYEQYF. The CDR3, as DNA: TGTGCCAGCAGTTTTGCCCCGGACTCCTACGAGCAGTACTTC.

With regard to this clonotype: A much more abundant neighbour one base away suggests this may be a read error. The chain has TRBV30 and TRBJ1-2, with D uncertain. The CDR3 sequence is 13 residues long. Germline V gene lookup returns CDR1 GTSNPN and CDR2 SVGIG (reference sequence). CDR3 loop: CAWSGGVLAGCTF. For the CDR3, the DNA is TGTGCCTGGAGTGGCGGGGTTTTGGCCGGCTGCACCTTC.

This clonotype was counted between two and nine times. The rearrangement joins TRBV5-1 to TRBJ2-6; D call uncertain. The CDR3 totals 19 residues. V dropped 4 bases and J dropped 1 base, with 21 bases sitting between them. Germline CDR1 and CDR2: SGHRS and YFSETQ. CDR3 nucleotides: TGCGCCAGCAGCCTAGAGACGTTAACCCGCGCATCTGGGGCCAACGTCCTGACTTTC. Its translation is CASSLETLTRASGANVLTF.

This clonotype has more than one count but fewer than ten. J is TRBJ2-1 and V is TRBV19; TRBD2 agrees at 14 bases. The germline gives CDR1 LNHDA, CDR2 SQIVND (reference sequence). This CDR3 is built from 15 residues. V trimming: 7 bases; J trimming: 8 bases; junction bases outside the gene matches: 7. CDR3 bases: TGTGCCAGTACCATGACTAGCGGGGGGGCTTATGAGCAGTTCTTC. It is translated as CASTMTSGGAYEQFF.

The chain employs TRBV7-9 and TRBJ1-5; D uncertain. The CDR3 is 15 residues long. Germline V gives CDR1 SEHNR, CDR2 FQNEAQ (reference sequence). V dropped 1 base and J dropped 5 bases, with 12 bases sitting between them. The DNA of the CDR3 is TGTGCCAGCAGCTTAGGATCCAGTAGGGATCAGCCCCAGCATTTT. This sequence encodes CASSLGSSRDQPQHF.

There are many counts of this clonotype. The chain employs TRBV9 and TRBJ2-7; maybe TRBD2 (6 bases). Between the trimmed V and J ends, which lost 0 bases and 3 bases, there was a span of 10 bases. The CDR3 extends over 14 amino acids. Germline CDR1 SGDLS, CDR2 YYNGEE. Written as DNA, the CDR3 is TGTGCCAGCAGCGTAGCTAGCGTTGACTACGAGCAGTACTTC. Amino acid sequence: CASSVASVDYEQYF.

The rearrangement uses TRBV10-3 and TRBJ2-1; D is unclear. Germline V lookup: CDR1 ENHRY, CDR2 SYGVKD. This CDR3 is built from 13 residues. The V and J ends lost 6 bases and 6 bases respectively, with 12 bases between them. CDR3 protein: CAIRAPPANEQFF. The CDR3 DNA reads as TGTGCCATCAGAGCCCCACCGGCCAATGAGCAGTTCTTC.

Only one count was recorded for this clonotype. This chain links TRBV6-1 with TRBJ2-3, with 12 bases that match TRBD1. Per germline, CDR1 MNHNS and CDR2 SASEGT. V was pared by 5 bases and J by 0 bases, with 9 bases of the junction left unmatched. This CDR3 is 18 amino acids long. Here the CDR3 reads CASSPRGTGGPSTDTQYF. DNA for the CDR3: TGTGCCAGCAGTCCTCGCGGGACAGGGGGCCCTAGCACAGATACGCAGTATTTT.

Ten or more counts support this clonotype. The chain joins TRBV7-8 to TRBJ2-1; 9 bases map to TRBD1. Germline loops: CDR1 SGHVS, CDR2 FQNEAQ. J gave up 7 bases and V 5 bases, and 9 bases lay outside the gene matches. There are 15 residues in the CDR3. CDR3 nucleotide sequence: TGTGCCAGCAGCCAAAACAGGGGGCGGGGGAATGAGCAGTTCTTC. This sequence encodes CASSQNRGRGNEQFF.

This clonotype was seen at least ten times. The gene calls are TRBV20-1 and TRBJ2-5; tentative D call: TRBD2 (7 bases). Germline V CDR1 and CDR2: DFQATT, SNEGSKA (reference sequence). The CDR3 is 14 amino acids. The germline V and J ends were trimmed by 6 bases and 4 bases, with 18 bases remaining between them. As DNA, the CDR3 is TGCAGTGCCCAAATGGGGGCGGGAGCAGAGACCCAGTACTTC. Its protein is CSAQMGAGAETQYF.

Details on this clonotype: A much larger clonotype is one base distant, so this may be a read error. The rearrangement uses TRBV3-1 and TRBJ1-5; perhaps TRBD1 as D (6 bases). This CDR3 has 15 amino acids. Per the germline V gene, CDR1 is LGHDT and CDR2 is YNNKEL (reference sequence). DNA for the CDR3: TGTGCCAGCAGCCAAGAAGGGGGTCCCAATCAGGCCCAGCATTTT. Protein: CASSQEGGPNQAQHF.

This clonotype was found a few times. The chain is built from TRBV29-1 and TRBJ2-1; D is unresolved. Looked up from germline, CDR1 is SQVTM and CDR2 is ANQGSEA. The CDR3 runs to 12 residues. V shed 4 bases and J shed 16 bases, with 20 bases lying between them. CDR3 in DNA: TGCAGCGTTGTAACCCCCCCCATAACCCCCTTCTTC. It yields the protein CSVVTPPITPFF.

This clonotype has a count of ten or more. V gene TRBV13 combines with J gene TRBJ2-1, with 9 nucleotides matching TRBD1. Per the germline V gene, CDR1 is PRHDT and CDR2 is FYEKMQ (reference sequence). The ends lost 6 bases at V and 7 bases at J; junction bases unmatched: 7. The CDR3 totals 14 residues. The CDR3 coding sequence is TGTGCCAGCAGTTCCCGGACAGGGGTAAATGAGCAGTTCTTC. This gives the protein CASSSRTGVNEQFF.